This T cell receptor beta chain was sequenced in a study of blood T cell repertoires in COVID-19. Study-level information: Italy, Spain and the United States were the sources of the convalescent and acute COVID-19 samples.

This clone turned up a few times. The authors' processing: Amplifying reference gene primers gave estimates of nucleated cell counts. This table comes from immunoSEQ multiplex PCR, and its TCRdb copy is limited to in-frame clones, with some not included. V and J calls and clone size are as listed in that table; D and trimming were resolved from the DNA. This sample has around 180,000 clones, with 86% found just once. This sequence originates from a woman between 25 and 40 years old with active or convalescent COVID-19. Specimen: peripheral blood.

This CDR3 reads CASSPGGIAYEQYF. CDR3 nucleotides: TGTGCCAGCAGTCCAGGGGGGATAGCCTACGAGCAGTACTTC. This rearrangement joins TRBV7-9 to TRBJ2-7, with D possibly being TRBD1 (7 bases). CDR1 and CDR2 from the germline V gene are SEHNR and FQNEAQ (reference sequence). The V end lost 6 bases, the J end lost 2 bases, and 14 bases lay between the germline ends. This CDR3 has 14 residues.